This TCR beta chain originates from a study of cytomegalovirus exposure and HLA in healthy donors. On the study more broadly: Later analysis reported that the 110 or so validation repertoires shared the platform of the 650 to 700 first-cohort repertoires.

TCRdb's copy holds only in-frame clones and misses some; the assay was immunoSEQ multiplex PCR. The table has 200,000 or so clones, around nine tenths seen once. CDR1 is MRHNA, CDR2 SNTAGT, per germline. Trimming at V came to 6 bases and at J to 8 bases, leaving 14 bases not matched to a gene. The CDR3 is made up of 15 amino acids. The chain employs TRBV6-4 and TRBJ1-2; 8 nucleotides align to TRBD1. The sequence came from a woman between 18 and 30 years old in good health and CMV-seronegative. Sequencing was carried out using PBMCs. The CDR3 nucleotides read TGTGCCAGCAGCCAAACCGCGACAGGGGTACGGGGCTACACCTTC. Translated: CASSQTATGVRGYTF.